These T cell receptor beta chains were read from a single sample in a study of blood T cell repertoires in COVID-19. Generated by immunoSEQ multiplex PCR, the TCRdb table keeps only in-frame clones and is missing some. The sample has fewer than 200,000 clones, 80% to 95% seen once. Sequencing was done on a sample of peripheral blood. The receptors were sampled from a woman between 45 and 60 years old with acute or convalescent COVID-19. Each CDR3 is given with its conserved first and last residue. D genes are given only for firm matches. Clone size is given for some rows only: seen once, a few or many times, or a class if the clone is expanded.

abundance	j_gene	v_gene	d_gene	CDR3aa	CDR3nt
-	TRBJ1-4	TRBV2	TRBD1	CASRDRMRNEKLFF	TGTGCCAGCAGGGACAGGATGAGAAATGAAAAACTGTTTTTT
-	TRBJ1-6	TRBV15	-	CATSRDGGFNSPLHF	TGTGCCACCAGCAGAGATGGGGGGTTTAATTCACCCCTCCACTTT
-	TRBJ1-3	TRBV6-6	-	CASSHRLTSSGNTIYF	TGTGCCAGCAGCCACCGACTGACGAGCTCTGGAAACACCATATATTTT
-	TRBJ1-5	TRBV5-6	-	CASSWRSADQPQHF	TGTGCCAGCAGCTGGAGGTCGGCCGATCAGCCCCAGCATTTT
-	TRBJ1-6	TRBV5-6	TRBD1	CASSLVGQGPSPLHF	TGTGCCAGCAGCCTTGTCGGACAGGGACCGTCACCCCTCCACTTT
-	TRBJ1-2	TRBV29-1	-	CSVYREYYTF	TGCAGCGTTTACAGGGAATACTACACCTTC
-	TRBJ1-2	TRBV12-5	-	CASGLVPGYAAYGYTF	TGTGCTAGTGGTTTGGTACCGGGATACGCCGCCTATGGCTACACCTTC
-	TRBJ1-2	TRBV7-2	-	CASSLTGRVAYGYTF	TGTGCCAGCAGCTTAACCGGCAGGGTAGCCTATGGCTACACCTTC
few	TRBJ2-1	TRBV9	TRBD2	CASSVGGTNNEQFF	TGTGCCAGCAGCGTAGGAGGGACTAACAATGAGCAGTTCTTC
-	TRBJ1-5	TRBV5-1	TRBD1	CASSLGQGEPQHF	TGCGCCAGCAGCTTGGGGCAGGGGGAGCCCCAGCATTTT
-	TRBJ2-5	TRBV28	-	CASSPTRKLTQYF	TGTGCCAGCAGTCCGACTAGGAAGTTGACCCAGTACTTC
-	TRBJ1-2	TRBV12-5	-	CASGLGGSGYTF	TGTGCTAGTGGTTTGGGGGGCTCTGGCTACACCTTC
once	TRBJ1-2	TRBV9	TRBD1	CASSSGQGDGYTF	TGTGCCAGCAGCTCGGGACAGGGGGACGGCTACACCTTC
-	TRBJ1-6	TRBV5-6	TRBD1	CASSSTGGYNSPLHF	TGTGCCAGCAGTTCTACAGGGGGCTATAATTCACCCCTCCACTTT
-	TRBJ2-7	TRBV25-1	-	CASSPGFYEQYF	TGTGCCAGCAGTCCGGGATTTTACGAGCAGTACTTC
-	TRBJ2-7	TRBV7-2	TRBD1	CASSWTGILYEQYF	TGTGCCAGCAGTTGGACAGGGATTCTCTACGAGCAGTACTTC
-	TRBJ2-7	TRBV19	-	CASSGRESSYEQYF	TGTGCCAGTAGTGGCCGGGAGAGCTCCTACGAGCAGTACTTC
-	TRBJ1-1	TRBV3-1/TRBV3-2	-	CASSQGRALNTEAFF	TGTGCCAGCAGCCAAGGCAGGGCCCTGAACACTGAAGCTTTCTTT
-	TRBJ1-2	TRBV12-3/TRBV12-4	-	CASSFRGHGYTF	TGTGCCAGCAGTTTCCGGGGTCATGGCTACACCTTC
-	TRBJ2-7	TRBV6-5	TRBD1	CASSYSQGVGQYF	TGTGCCAGCAGTTACTCACAGGGGGTCGGGCAGTACTTC
once	TRBJ1-3	TRBV5-1	TRBD1	CASSPMTGVSGNTIYF	TGCGCCAGCAGCCCGATGACAGGGGTCTCTGGAAACACCATATATTTT
-	TRBJ2-3	TRBV7-8	TRBD2	CASSLATSTTSTDTQYF	TGTGCCAGCAGCTTAGCGACTAGCACTACTAGCACAGATACGCAGTATTTT
-	TRBJ2-7	TRBV9	-	CASSVDREKFYEQYF	TGTGCCAGCAGCGTAGACCGGGAGAAGTTCTACGAGCAGTACTTC
-	TRBJ2-7	TRBV2	TRBD1	CASAGQGEQYF	TGTGCCAGCGCGGGACAGGGCGAGCAGTACTTC
-	TRBJ1-6	TRBV7-2	-	CASSSVGGSSSPLHF	TGTGCCAGCAGCTCTGTGGGAGGGAGTAGTTCACCCCTCCACTTT
-	TRBJ1-2	TRBV5-5	-	CASSLGVYGYTF	TGTGCCAGCAGCCTAGGGGTTTATGGCTACACCTTC
-	TRBJ2-4	TRBV19	TRBD1	CATWDRFKNIQYF	TGTGCCACATGGGACAGATTCAAAAACATTCAGTACTTC
-	TRBJ1-5	TRBV6-1	-	CASSERDNQPQHF	TGTGCCAGCAGTGAGAGGGACAATCAGCCCCAGCATTTT
-	TRBJ2-1	TRBV3-1/TRBV3-2	TRBD1	CASSRGQGGYNEQFF	TGTGCCAGCAGCCGCGGACAGGGTGGCTACAATGAGCAGTTCTTC
-	TRBJ1-6	TRBV7-3	-	CASSLYTPTRVAGGNSPLHF	TGTGCCAGCAGCTTATATACCCCCACACGAGTCGCGGGAGGTAATTCACCCCTCCACTTT
-	TRBJ1-6	TRBV4-3	-	CASRVGPYNSPLHF	TGCGCCAGCCGAGTGGGCCCCTATAATTCACCCCTCCACTTT
-	TRBJ2-1	TRBV4-1	TRBD2	CASSQVGRALGNEQFF	TGCGCCAGCAGCCAGGTCGGGAGGGCCCTCGGCAATGAGCAGTTCTTC
-	TRBJ1-1	TRBV3-1/TRBV3-2	TRBD1	CASSQVVGNRGQTEAFF	TGTGCCAGCAGCCAAGTCGTTGGGAACAGGGGGCAAACTGAAGCTTTCTTT
-	TRBJ2-2	TRBV5-4	TRBD1	CASSFGQANTGELFF	TGTGCCAGCAGCTTCGGACAGGCGAACACCGGGGAGCTGTTTTTT
once	TRBJ2-1	TRBV7-9	TRBD1	CASSLTGSSYNEQFF	TGTGCCAGCAGCTTGACAGGGAGCTCCTACAATGAGCAGTTCTTC
-	TRBJ1-2	TRBV7-2	-	CASSLDGGDYGYTF	TGTGCCAGCAGCTTAGATGGAGGGGACTATGGCTACACCTTC
once	TRBJ1-6	TRBV2	TRBD1	CASSEGRGNSPLHF	TGTGCCAGCAGTGAGGGCAGGGGGAATTCACCCCTCCACTTT
-	TRBJ1-3	TRBV11-2	TRBD1	CASSPDRASGNTIYF	TGTGCCAGCAGCCCCGACAGGGCCTCTGGAAACACCATATATTTT
-	TRBJ1-4	TRBV3-1/TRBV3-2	-	CASSNGVREKLFF	TGTGCCAGCAGCAACGGGGTTCGGGAAAAACTGTTTTTT
-	TRBJ2-5	TRBV6-5	-	CASTNRGEETQYF	TGTGCCAGCACCAATCGGGGTGAAGAGACCCAGTACTTC
-	TRBJ2-7	TRBV28	-	CASCLWGSSYEQYF	TGTGCCAGCTGCCTTTGGGGCTCCTCCTACGAGCAGTACTTC
-	TRBJ2-3	TRBV6-6	-	CASLNNGVLDTQYF	TGTGCCAGCCTCAATAACGGGGTCCTAGATACGCAGTATTTT
-	TRBJ1-2	TRBV2	TRBD1	CASRTPGQGYGYTF	TGTGCCAGCAGAACACCGGGACAGGGTTATGGCTACACCTTC